Each of the 2 T cell receptor beta chains below was sequenced from the same sample in a study of OX40 agonist ivuxolimab in advanced cancers. Generated by immunoSEQ multiplex PCR, the TCRdb table keeps only in-frame clones and is missing some. The sample lists approximately 61,000 clones; 91% were seen once. Material: CD4+ or CD8+ T cells sorted from blood, obtained in a trial of the OX40 agonist ivuxolimab. These receptors all stem from an adult with an advanced solid tumor such as melanoma, head and neck, liver or kidney cancer.

The chain couples TRBV6-6 to TRBJ2-3; no clear D. The germline V gene has CDR1 MNHNY and CDR2 SVGAGI (reference sequence). Trimming pared 8 bases from V and 1 base from J, leaving 4 bases between. The CDR3 has 11 amino acids. CDR3 bases: TGTGCCAGCGAGGGCACAGATACGCAGTATTTT. This codes for CASEGTDTQYF.

The chain carries TRBV19 and TRBJ1-2, with TRBD1 as a possible D gene (5 bases). The CDR3 runs to 14 residues. V was cut by 3 bases and J by 3 bases, with 11 bases left in between. From germline, CDR1 is LNHDA and CDR2 SQIVND (reference sequence). The CDR3 spells CASSIRGAYYGYTF. CDR3 DNA sequence: TGTGCCAGTAGTATTCGAGGGGCTTACTATGGCTACACCTTC.